This T cell receptor beta chain was identified in a study of beta chain features in type 1 diabetes. About the research overall: Healthy donors and patients showed comparable age, gender and cell yields. Study results and limitations: Type 1 diabetes patients had moderately but significantly shorter TCRB CDR3s in all four CD4+ subsets.

Expressed TCRB transcripts got sequenced, as all isolated RNA was reverse transcribed. The repertoire was sequenced with immunoSEQ multiplex PCR; TCRdb's copy has only in-frame clones and lacks some. The sample holds over 700,000 clones, roughly 16% seen once. V lost 5 bases and J lost 4; bases outside the gene matches: 10. CDR3 size: 16 residues. The V gene's germline CDR1 is SGHDT and CDR2 YYEEEE. Cells sorted by CD45RO/CCR7/CD25/CD127/CD95/CD27 comprised CD4+ naive, central memory, regulatory and stem cell-like memory cells. This clone was seen more than once but under ten times. Its antigen is not known.

The receptor was derived from a young woman in good health. V is TRBV5-6 and J is TRBJ2-3; 10 positions match TRBD2. The sample comprised naive CD4+ T cells from blood. CDR3 nucleotides: TGTGCCAGCAGTTTGAGGGCTAGCGGGAGATCAGATACGCAGTATTTT. This codes for CASSLRASGRSDTQYF.